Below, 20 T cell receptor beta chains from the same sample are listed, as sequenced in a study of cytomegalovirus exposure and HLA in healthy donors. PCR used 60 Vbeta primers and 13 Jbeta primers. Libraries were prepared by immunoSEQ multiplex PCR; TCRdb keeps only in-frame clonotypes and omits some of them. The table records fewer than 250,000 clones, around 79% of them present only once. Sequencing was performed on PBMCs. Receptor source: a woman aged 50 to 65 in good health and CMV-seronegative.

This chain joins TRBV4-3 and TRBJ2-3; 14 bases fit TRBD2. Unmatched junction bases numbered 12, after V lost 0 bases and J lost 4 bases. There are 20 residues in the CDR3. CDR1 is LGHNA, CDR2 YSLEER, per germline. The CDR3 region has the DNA TGCGCCAGCAGCCAAGATACCAAACGACTAGCGGGGGGGCATCCAGATACGCAGTATTTT. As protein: CASSQDTKRLAGGHPDTQYF.

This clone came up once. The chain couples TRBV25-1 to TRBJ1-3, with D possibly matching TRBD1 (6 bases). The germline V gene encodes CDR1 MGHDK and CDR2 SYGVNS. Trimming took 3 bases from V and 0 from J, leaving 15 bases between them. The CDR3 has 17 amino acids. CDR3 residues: CASSEGPGGPSGNTIYF. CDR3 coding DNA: TGTGCCAGCAGTGAGGGTCCGGGGGGCCCCTCTGGAAACACCATATATTTT.

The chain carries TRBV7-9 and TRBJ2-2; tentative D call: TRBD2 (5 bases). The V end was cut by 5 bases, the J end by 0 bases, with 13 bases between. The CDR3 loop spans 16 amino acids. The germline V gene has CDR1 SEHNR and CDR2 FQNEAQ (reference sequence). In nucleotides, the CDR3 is TGTGCCAGCAGCATCCGGACTGTCGCGAACACCGGGGAGCTGTTTTTT. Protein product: CASSIRTVANTGELFF. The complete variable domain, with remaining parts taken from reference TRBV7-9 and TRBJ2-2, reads DTGVSQNPRHKITKRGQNVTFRCDPISEHNRLYWYRQTLGQGPEFLTYFQNEAQLEKSRLLSDRFSAERPKGSFSTLEIQRTEQGDSAMYLCASSIRTVANTGELFFGEGSRLTVL.

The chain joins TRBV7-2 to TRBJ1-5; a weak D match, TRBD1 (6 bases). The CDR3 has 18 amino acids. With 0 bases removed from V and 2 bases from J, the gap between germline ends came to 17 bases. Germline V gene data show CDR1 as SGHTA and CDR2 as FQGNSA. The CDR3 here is CASSLAYRARGGNQPQHF. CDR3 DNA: TGTGCCAGCAGCTTAGCCTACAGGGCCCGTGGAGGCAATCAGCCCCAGCATTTT.

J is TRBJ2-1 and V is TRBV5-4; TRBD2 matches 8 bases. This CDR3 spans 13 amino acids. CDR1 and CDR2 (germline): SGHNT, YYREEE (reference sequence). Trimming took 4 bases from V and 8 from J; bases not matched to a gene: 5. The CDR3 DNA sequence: TGTGCCAGCAGCCCCGGGGGGGACGATGAGCAGTTCTTC. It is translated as CASSPGGDDEQFF.

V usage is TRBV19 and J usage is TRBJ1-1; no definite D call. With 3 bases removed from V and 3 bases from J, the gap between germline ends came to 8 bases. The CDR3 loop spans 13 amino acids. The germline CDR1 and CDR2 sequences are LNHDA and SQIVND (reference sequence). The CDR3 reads CASSIREDTEAFF. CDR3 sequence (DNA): TGTGCCAGTAGTATTCGGGAGGACACTGAAGCTTTCTTT.

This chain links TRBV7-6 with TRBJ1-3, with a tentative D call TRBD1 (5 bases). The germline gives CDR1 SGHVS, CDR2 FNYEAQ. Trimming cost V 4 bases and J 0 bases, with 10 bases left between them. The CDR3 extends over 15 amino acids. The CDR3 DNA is TGTGCCAGCAGCTCTACAGGATTCTCTGGAAACACCATATATTTT. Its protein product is CASSSTGFSGNTIYF.

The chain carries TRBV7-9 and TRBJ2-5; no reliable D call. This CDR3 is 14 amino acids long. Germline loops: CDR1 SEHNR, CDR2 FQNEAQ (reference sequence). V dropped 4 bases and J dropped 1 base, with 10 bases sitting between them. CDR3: CASSSRLVQETQYF. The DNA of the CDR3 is TGTGCCAGCAGCTCGAGACTTGTCCAAGAGACCCAGTACTTC.

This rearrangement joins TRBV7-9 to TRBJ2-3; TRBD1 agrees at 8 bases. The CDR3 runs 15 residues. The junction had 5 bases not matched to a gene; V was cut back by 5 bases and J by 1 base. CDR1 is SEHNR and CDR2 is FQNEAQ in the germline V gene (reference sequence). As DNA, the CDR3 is TGTGCCAGCAGCCCCCAGGGACAGGGCACAGATACGCAGTATTTT. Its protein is CASSPQGQGTDTQYF.

CDR3 nucleotides: TGTGCCAGCGTTGGACTAGCGGGAGTCACCGGGGAGCTGTTTTTT. It specifies CASVGLAGVTGELFF. The chain carries TRBV28 and TRBJ2-2; 13 nucleotides match TRBD2. This CDR3 spans 15 amino acids. V gave up 8 bases and J gave up 4 bases; unmatched junction bases: 4. The germline gives CDR1 MDHEN, CDR2 SYDVKM.

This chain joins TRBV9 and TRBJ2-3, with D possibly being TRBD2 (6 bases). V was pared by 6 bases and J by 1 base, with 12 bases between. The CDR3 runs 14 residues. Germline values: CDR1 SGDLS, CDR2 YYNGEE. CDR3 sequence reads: CASTIGEGTDTQYF. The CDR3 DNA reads TGTGCCAGCACCATCGGGGAGGGCACAGATACGCAGTATTTT. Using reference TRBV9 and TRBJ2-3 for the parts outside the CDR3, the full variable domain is DSGVTQTPKHLITATGQRVTLRCSPRSGDLSVYWYQQSLDQGLQFLIQYYNGEERAKGNILERFSAQQFPDLHSELNLSSLELGDSALYFCASTIGEGTDTQYFGPGTRLTVL.

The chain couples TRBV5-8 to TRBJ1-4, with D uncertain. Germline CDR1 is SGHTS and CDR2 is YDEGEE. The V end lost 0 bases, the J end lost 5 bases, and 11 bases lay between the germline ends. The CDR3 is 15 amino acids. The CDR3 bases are TGTGCCAGCAGCTTGGCGAGCCTGGTGAATGAAAAACTGTTTTTT. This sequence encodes CASSLASLVNEKLFF. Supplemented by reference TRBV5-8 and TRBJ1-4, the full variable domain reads EAGVTQSPTHLIKTRGQQATLRCSPISGHTSVYWYQQALGLGLQFLLWYDEGEERNRGNFPPRFSGRQFPNYSSELNVNALELEDSALYLCASSLASLVNEKLFFGSGTQLSVL.

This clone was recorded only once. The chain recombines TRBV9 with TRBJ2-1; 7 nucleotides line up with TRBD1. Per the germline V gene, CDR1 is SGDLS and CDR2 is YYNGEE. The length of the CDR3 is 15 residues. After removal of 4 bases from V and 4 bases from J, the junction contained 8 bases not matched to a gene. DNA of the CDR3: TGTGCCAGCAGCTCCACAGGGGACCCATACAATGAGCAGTTCTTC. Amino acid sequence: CASSSTGDPYNEQFF.

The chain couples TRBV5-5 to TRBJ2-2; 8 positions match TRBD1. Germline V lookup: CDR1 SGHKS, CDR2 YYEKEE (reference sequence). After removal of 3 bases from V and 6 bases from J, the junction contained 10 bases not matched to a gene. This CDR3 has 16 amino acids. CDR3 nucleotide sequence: TGTGCCAGCAGCTGGGGGGACAGGATTCGTTCCGGGGAGCTGTTTTTT. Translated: CASSWGDRIRSGELFF.

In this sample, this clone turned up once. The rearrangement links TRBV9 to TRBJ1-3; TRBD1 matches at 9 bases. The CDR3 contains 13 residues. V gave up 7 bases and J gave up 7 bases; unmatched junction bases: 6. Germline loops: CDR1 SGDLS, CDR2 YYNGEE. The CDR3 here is CASQGQGGNTIYF. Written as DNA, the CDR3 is TGTGCCAGCCAGGGACAGGGCGGCAACACCATATATTTT.

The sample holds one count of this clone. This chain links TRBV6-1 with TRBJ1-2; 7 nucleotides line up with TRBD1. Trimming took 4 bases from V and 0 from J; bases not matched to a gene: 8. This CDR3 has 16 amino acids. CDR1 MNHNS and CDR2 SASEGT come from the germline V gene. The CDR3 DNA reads TGTGCCAGCAGTGGTTGGGACAGAGAAACTAACTATGGCTACACCTTC. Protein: CASSGWDRETNYGYTF.

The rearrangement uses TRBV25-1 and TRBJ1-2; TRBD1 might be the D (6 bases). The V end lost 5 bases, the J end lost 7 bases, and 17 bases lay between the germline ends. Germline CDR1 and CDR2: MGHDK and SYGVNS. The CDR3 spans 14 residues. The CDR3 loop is CASSPIRGAGGYTF. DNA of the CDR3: TGTGCCAGCAGTCCCATCCGGGGGGCGGGTGGCTACACCTTC.

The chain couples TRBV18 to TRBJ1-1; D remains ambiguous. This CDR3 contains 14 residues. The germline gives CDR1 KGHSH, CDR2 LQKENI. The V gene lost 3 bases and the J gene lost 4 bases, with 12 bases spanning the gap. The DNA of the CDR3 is TGTGCCAGCTCACCCCGACCAGAGCGCACTGAAGCTTTCTTT. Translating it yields CASSPRPERTEAFF.

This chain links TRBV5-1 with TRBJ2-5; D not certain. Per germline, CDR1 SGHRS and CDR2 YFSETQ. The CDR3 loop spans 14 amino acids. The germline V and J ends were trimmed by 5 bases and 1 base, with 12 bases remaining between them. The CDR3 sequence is CASRMTLTQETQYF. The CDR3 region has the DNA TGCGCCAGCAGGATGACACTGACCCAAGAGACCCAGTACTTC. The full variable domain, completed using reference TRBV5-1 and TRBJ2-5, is KAGVTQTPRYLIKTRGQQVTLSCSPISGHRSVSWYQQTPGQGLQFLFEYFSETQRNKGNFPGRFSGRQFSNSRSEMNVSTLELGDSALYLCASRMTLTQETQYFGPGTRLLVL.

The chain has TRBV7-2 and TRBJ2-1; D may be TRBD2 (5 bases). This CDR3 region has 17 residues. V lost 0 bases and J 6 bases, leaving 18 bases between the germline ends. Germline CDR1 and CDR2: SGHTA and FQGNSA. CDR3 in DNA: TGTGCCAGCAGCTTAGCCCCGAGCGGAAGCTTTTTCAATGAGCAGTTCTTC. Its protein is CASSLAPSGSFFNEQFF.